One and the same sample provided the 21 T cell receptor beta chains below, sequenced in a study of cytomegalovirus exposure and HLA in healthy donors. PCR primers comprised 60 Vbeta and 13 Jbeta primers. TCRdb's table, derived via immunoSEQ multiplex PCR, lists solely in-frame clones and lacks some. The table has 110,000 to 150,000 clones, 65% to 80% seen once. The sample consisted of PBMCs. The receptor source for this set is a woman between 40 and 55 years old in good health and CMV-seronegative.

V gene TRBV4-1 combines with J gene TRBJ1-2; 10 bases align to TRBD1. V shed 0 bases and J 11 bases; nucleotides not matched to a gene: 9. Germline V gene data show CDR1 as MGHRA and CDR2 as YSYEKL. The CDR3 consists of 15 residues. The CDR3 DNA reads TGCGCCAGCAGCCAAGATCGGGGGACAGGGGTGGGGTACACCTTC. The encoded protein is CASSQDRGTGVGYTF.

The V gene is TRBV5-1, the J gene TRBJ2-2, with 8 bases matching TRBD1. From germline, CDR1 is SGHRS and CDR2 YFSETQ. V lost 4 bases and J lost 4; bases outside the gene matches: 3. The CDR3 is 14 residues long. Here the CDR3 DNA reads TGCGCCAGCAGCGAGACAGGGGTCACCGGGGAGCTGTTTTTT. Translating gives CASSETGVTGELFF.

The chain combines TRBV2 with TRBJ2-1; a possible D gene is TRBD2 (6 bases). The CDR3 has 10 amino acids. The germline V and J ends were trimmed by 8 bases and 12 bases, with 11 bases remaining between them. CDR1 is SNHLY, CDR2 FYNNEI, per germline. CDR3 sequence reads: CASGGKVQFF. In nucleotides, the CDR3 is TGTGCCAGCGGGGGGAAAGTGCAGTTCTTC.

The chain uses TRBV7-2 and TRBJ1-1; perhaps TRBD1 as D (5 bases). Per the germline V gene, CDR1 is SGHTA and CDR2 is FQGNSA. CDR3 length: 14 residues. With 1 base removed from V and 1 base from J, the gap between germline ends came to 7 bases. The CDR3 loop is CASSLGQWNTEAFF. The DNA of the CDR3 is TGTGCCAGCAGCTTAGGACAGTGGAACACTGAAGCTTTCTTT.

The V and J genes are TRBV28 and TRBJ1-6; TRBD1 might be the D (5 bases). The CDR3 extends over 15 amino acids. Per the germline V gene, CDR1 is MDHEN and CDR2 is SYDVKM. Trimming left V 5 bases short and J 7 bases short, with 15 bases between. Here the CDR3 DNA reads TGTGCCAGCAGTCCCTCTATGGCAGGGAATTCACCCCTCCACTTT. Residues: CASSPSMAGNSPLHF.

The J gene is TRBJ2-7, the V gene TRBV6-1; 7 nucleotides match TRBD2. CDR1 is MNHNS and CDR2 is SASEGT in the germline V gene. V lost 8 bases to trimming and J lost 5 bases; unmatched junction nucleotides: 9. The CDR3 has 13 residues. CDR3 in amino acids: CASLRDREDEQYF. In DNA form, the CDR3 reads TGTGCCAGCCTCCGGGACCGGGAGGACGAGCAGTACTTC.

The V and J genes are TRBV2 and TRBJ2-1, with 12 bases aligning to TRBD1. This CDR3 has 14 residues. Germline V gives CDR1 SNHLY, CDR2 FYNNEI. V was clipped by 7 bases and J by 9 bases; unmatched bases: 7. The CDR3 region is CASTGQGAFFEQFF. The CDR3 region has the DNA TGTGCCAGCACGGGACAGGGGGCGTTCTTTGAGCAGTTCTTC. Using reference TRBV2 and TRBJ2-1 for the parts outside the CDR3, the full variable domain is EPEVTQTPSHQVTQMGQEVILRCVPISNHLYFYWYRQILGQKVEFLVSFYNNEISEKSEIFDDQFSVERPDGSNFTLKIRSTKLEDSAMYFCASTGQGAFFEQFFGPGTRLTVL.

V is TRBV7-9 and J is TRBJ2-3; 9 bases agree with TRBD2. Germline V CDR1 and CDR2: SEHNR, FQNEAQ (reference sequence). This CDR3 is built from 15 residues. V lost 6 bases and J lost 6; bases outside the gene matches: 10. CDR3 sequence reads: CASRPTYTSGDTQYF. In DNA, the CDR3 is TGTGCCAGCAGACCCACCTACACTAGCGGGGATACGCAGTATTTT.

The chain has TRBV10-3 and TRBJ2-3; 7 bases are a match to TRBD1. After removal of 4 bases from V and 2 bases from J, the junction contained 12 bases not matched to a gene. Germline V gene lookup returns CDR1 ENHRY and CDR2 SYGVKD. CDR3 length: 17 amino acids. CDR3 region: CAISGRGTVGDTDTQYF. In DNA, the CDR3 is TGTGCCATCAGTGGACGTGGGACAGTGGGGGACACAGATACGCAGTATTTT.

The rearrangement uses TRBV5-4 and TRBJ1-2; tentatively, D is TRBD1 (5 bases). This CDR3 spans 14 amino acids. V lost 0 bases and J lost 4, with 10 bases in between. The V gene's germline CDR1 is SGHNT and CDR2 YYREEE (reference sequence). CDR3 DNA: TGTGCCAGCAGCTTGGTGGGGGGAAGCTATGGCTACACCTTC. The encoded protein is CASSLVGGSYGYTF.

The chain carries TRBV6-1 and TRBJ1-2, with D possibly matching TRBD1 (6 bases). The V gene's germline CDR1 is MNHNS and CDR2 SASEGT. The CDR3 has 13 residues. The germline V and J ends were trimmed by 6 bases and 6 bases, with 14 bases remaining between them. CDR3 region: CASSIGQRDGYTF. In DNA form, the CDR3 reads TGTGCCAGCAGCATAGGACAGAGAGATGGCTACACCTTC.

V usage is TRBV7-3 and J usage is TRBJ1-1; 8 nucleotides align to TRBD1. This CDR3 contains 18 residues. The trim removed 3 bases at V and 1 base at J, leaving 13 bases unmatched. The V gene's germline CDR1 is SGHTA and CDR2 FQGTGA. The CDR3 DNA sequence: TGTGCCAGCAGCTTCTCAGGAATTCCAGGGGGCAAGAACACTGAAGCTTTCTTT. Translating gives CASSFSGIPGGKNTEAFF.

This clone was counted ten times or more. The chain uses TRBV10-2 and TRBJ1-2, with D hard to call. V lost 11 bases, J lost 1 base, and 8 bases lay in between. CDR1 is WSHSY and CDR2 is SAAADI in the germline V gene. The CDR3 loop spans 11 amino acids. The CDR3 bases are TGCGCCTCTGAGGGTAACTATGGCTACACCTTC. Its protein product is CASEGNYGYTF.

The rearrangement links TRBV4-1 to TRBJ1-2; 7 nucleotides line up with TRBD1. Germline assignment: CDR1 MGHRA and CDR2 YSYEKL. The V segment lost 4 bases and the J segment 4 bases; nucleotides outside the gene matches: 6. The CDR3 extends over 14 amino acids. The CDR3 protein is CASSPPTGTYGYTF. The CDR3 coding sequence is TGCGCCAGCAGCCCTCCGACAGGGACCTATGGCTACACCTTC.

The J gene is TRBJ1-6, the V gene TRBV28; D is ambiguous. Germline CDR1 and CDR2: MDHEN and SYDVKM. Deletions cut 5 bases from V and 10 bases from J, with 24 bases between. The CDR3 sequence is 17 residues long. CDR3 bases: TGTGCCAGCAGTCCCCTGGAGCTTAGGCGGCAAAAATCACCCCTCCACTTT. Translating gives CASSPLELRRQKSPLHF.

The chain recombines TRBV18 with TRBJ2-7; TRBD1 agrees at 7 bases. V gave up 3 bases and J gave up 0 bases; unmatched junction bases: 11. This CDR3 is 17 amino acids long. Germline CDR1 is KGHSH and CDR2 is LQKENI. The CDR3 here is CASSPQPTGYSSYEQYF. The CDR3 DNA reads as TGTGCCAGCTCACCCCAACCGACAGGGTATAGCTCCTACGAGCAGTACTTC.

The CDR3: CASSLGQGVQDTQYF. The DNA of the CDR3 is TGTGCCAGCAGCTTAGGGCAGGGGGTTCAAGATACGCAGTATTTT. The V call is TRBV7-9, the J call TRBJ2-3; 7 bases line up with TRBD1. The CDR3 is 15 residues long. Trimming cost V 1 base and J 5 bases; bases outside gene matches: 6. Per the germline V gene, CDR1 is SEHNR and CDR2 is FQNEAQ (reference sequence).

The chain is built from TRBV7-8 and TRBJ2-1; 10 bases are shared with TRBD1. The length of the CDR3 is 13 residues. CDR1 is SGHVS, CDR2 FQNEAQ, per germline. V shed 5 bases and J 8 bases; nucleotides not matched to a gene: 3. The CDR3 region has the DNA TGTGCCAGCAGCCACGGGACAGGGGATGAGCAGTTCTTC. This gives the protein CASSHGTGDEQFF.

The chain has TRBV18 and TRBJ1-1; 9 nucleotides line up with TRBD1. The CDR3 runs 13 residues. Germline CDR1 is KGHSH and CDR2 is LQKENI. The V and J ends lost 9 bases and 3 bases, in that order; junction bases with no gene match: 5. CDR3 loop: CASIQGAYTEAFF. The CDR3 DNA is TGTGCCAGTATACAGGGGGCATACACTGAAGCTTTCTTT.

In this sample, this clone turned up a few times. This chain uses TRBV6-5 with TRBJ1-1, with D perhaps TRBD1 (6 bases). Germline CDR1 MNHEY, CDR2 SVGAGI. CDR3 size: 14 residues. The V gene lost 6 bases and the J gene lost 1 base, with 12 bases spanning the gap. The CDR3 region has the DNA TGTGCCAGCAGACCACCGGGACAGAACACTGAAGCTTTCTTT. This gives the protein CASRPPGQNTEAFF.

The chain has TRBV5-1 and TRBJ1-4, with D perhaps matching TRBD1 (6 bases). CDR3 length equals 14 residues. CDR1 and CDR2 (germline): SGHRS, YFSETQ. V lost 4 bases to trimming and J lost 8 bases, with 15 bases between them. Here the CDR3 reads CASSQGGGHEKLFF. The CDR3 nucleotides read TGCGCCAGCAGCCAAGGGGGGGGGCACGAAAAACTGTTTTTT.